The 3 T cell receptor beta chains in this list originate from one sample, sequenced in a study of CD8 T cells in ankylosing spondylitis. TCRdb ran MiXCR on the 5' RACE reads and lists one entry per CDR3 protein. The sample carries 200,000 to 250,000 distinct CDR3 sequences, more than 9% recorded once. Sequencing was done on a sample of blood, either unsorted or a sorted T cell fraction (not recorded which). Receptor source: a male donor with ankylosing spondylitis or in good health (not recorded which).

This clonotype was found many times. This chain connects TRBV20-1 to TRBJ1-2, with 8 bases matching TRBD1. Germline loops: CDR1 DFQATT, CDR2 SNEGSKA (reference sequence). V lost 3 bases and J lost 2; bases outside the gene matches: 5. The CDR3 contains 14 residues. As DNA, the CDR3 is TGCAGTGCTAGCCGGCAGGGGGCCAACTATGGCTACACCTTC. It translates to CSASRQGANYGYTF.

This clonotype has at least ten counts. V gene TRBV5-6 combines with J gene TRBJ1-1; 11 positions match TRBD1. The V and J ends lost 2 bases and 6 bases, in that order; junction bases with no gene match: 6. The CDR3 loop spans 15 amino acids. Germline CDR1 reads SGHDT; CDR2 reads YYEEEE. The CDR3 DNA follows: TGTGCCAGCAGCTTAATCCGGGACAGGGGGGCTGAAGCTTTCTTT. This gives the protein CASSLIRDRGAEAFF. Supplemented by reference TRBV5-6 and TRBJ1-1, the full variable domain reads DAGVTQSPTHLIKTRGQQVTLRCSPKSGHDTVSWYQQALGQGPQFIFQYYEEEERQRGNFPDRFSGHQFPNYSSELNVNALLLGDSALYLCASSLIRDRGAEAFFGQGTRLTVV.

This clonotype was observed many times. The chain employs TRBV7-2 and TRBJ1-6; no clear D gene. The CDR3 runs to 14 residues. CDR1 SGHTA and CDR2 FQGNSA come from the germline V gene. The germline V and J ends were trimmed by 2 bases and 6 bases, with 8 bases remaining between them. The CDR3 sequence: CASSLMMGNSPLHF. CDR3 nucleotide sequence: TGTGCCAGCAGCTTAATGATGGGTAATTCACCCCTCCACTTT. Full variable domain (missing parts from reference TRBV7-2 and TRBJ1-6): GAGVSQSPSNKVTEKGKDVELRCDPISGHTALYWYRQSLGQGLEFLIYFQGNSAPDKSGLPSDRFSAERTGGSVSTLTIQRTQQEDSAVYLCASSLMMGNSPLHFGNGTRLTVT.